The rows below give T cell receptor beta chains drawn from one sample of a study of T cell repertoires in cytomegalovirus infection. The antigens these receptors bind are not known. Each CDR3 protein gets one entry after TCRdb re-called the reads with MiXCR. The sample lists 200,000 to 250,000 distinct CDR3 sequences, about 39% occurring once. Source: CD8+ T cells from cultured PBMCs, taken from culture after CMV antigen stimulation. These TCRs come from a human donor in good health (CMV status not recorded). Some clones in this sample may be carry-over from other donors' samples. Each CDR3 is given with its conserved first and last residue. A D gene is named only where the DNA matches it firmly. Clone size is not always given. Where it is, it says once, few, many or a class for expanded clones.

>NA|few|TRBV7-8|TRBJ2-3
CASSLVMLGGDLSTDTQYF
TGTGCCAGCAGCTTAGTAATGCTGGGGGGAGACCTTAGCACAGATACGCAGTATTTT
>NA|NA|TRBV4-1|TRBJ1-5
CASSQDPGASNQPQHF
TGCGCCAGCAGCCAAGACCCCGGGGCCAGCAATCAGCCCCAGCATTTT
>NA|many|TRBV7-8|TRBJ1-5
CASSRGPGTSNQPQHF
TGTGCCAGCAGCCGTGGACCAGGGACTAGCAATCAGCCCCAGCATTTT
>NA|many|TRBV7-2|TRBJ1-3
CASSLVYARSSGNTIYF
TGTGCCAGCAGCTTAGTTTATGCAAGGAGCTCTGGAAACACCATATATTTT
>TRBD1|many|TRBV12-3/TRBV12-4|TRBJ1-2
CASSLRQGVGYGYTF
TGTGCCAGCAGCCTACGACAGGGGGTTGGCTATGGCTACACCTTC
>NA|many|TRBV2|TRBJ2-1
CASSPPLGLHNEQFF
TGTGCCAGCAGCCCACCCTTAGGACTCCACAATGAGCAGTTCTTC
>TRBD1|NA|TRBV7-9|TRBJ1-2
CASTPKTPGQANYGYTF
TGTGCCAGCACTCCTAAAACCCCCGGACAGGCGAACTATGGCTACACCTTC
>NA|NA|TRBV7-8|TRBJ2-1
CASTGLPSYNEQFF
TGTGCCAGCACCGGACTACCCTCCTACAATGAGCAGTTCTTC
>NA|NA|TRBV6-5|TRBJ2-1
CASSYQDPYNEQFF
TGTGCCAGCAGTTACCAGGATCCTTACAATGAGCAGTTCTTC
>TRBD2|few|TRBV4-1|TRBJ2-3
CASSIAGGSTDTQYF
TGCGCCAGCAGCATAGCGGGGGGGTCCACAGATACGCAGTATTTT
>NA|NA|TRBV10-3|TRBJ2-6
CATHRGSGANVLTF
TGTGCCACCCATCGAGGGTCCGGGGCCAACGTCCTGACTTTC
>NA|few|TRBV11-2|TRBJ1-2
CASSFWRSDTNYGYTF
TGTGCCAGCAGCTTCTGGAGGTCAGATACTAACTATGGCTACACCTTC
>TRBD1|NA|TRBV6-5|TRBJ2-7
CASRHRDRGPYEQYF
TGTGCCAGCAGGCACCGGGACAGGGGGCCCTACGAGCAGTACTTC
>TRBD2|NA|TRBV12-3/TRBV12-4|TRBJ2-7
CASSLGLADFQQYF
TGTGCCAGCAGTTTGGGACTAGCGGACTTCCAGCAGTACTTC
>NA|few|TRBV7-9|TRBJ2-7
CASSSNGEQYF
TGTGCCAGCAGCTCAAATGGCGAGCAGTACTTC
>TRBD1|NA|TRBV7-9|TRBJ2-3
CASSPPGQGFPTDTQYF
TGTGCCAGCAGCCCCCCGGGACAGGGGTTCCCCACAGATACGCAGTATTTT
>NA|NA|TRBV19|TRBJ2-7
CASSIPNGRASGYYEQYF
TGTGCCAGTAGTATTCCGAACGGCAGGGCCAGCGGCTACTACGAGCAGTACTTC
>NA|NA|TRBV27|TRBJ1-5
CASSSHRLNQPQHF
TGTGCCAGCAGTTCCCACCGCCTCAATCAGCCCCAGCATTTT
>TRBD1|once|TRBV28|TRBJ2-6
CASSWDRETTGANVLTF
TGTGCCAGCAGTTGGGACAGGGAGACGACTGGGGCCAACGTCCTGACTTTC
>TRBD2|NA|TRBV2|TRBJ2-1
CASSEALPGLAGRYNEQFF
TGTGCCAGCAGTGAAGCGCTTCCGGGACTAGCGGGGCGCTACAATGAGCAGTTCTTC
>NA|NA|TRBV7-9|TRBJ1-5
CASSPEVEGGIGALSNQPQHF
TGTGCCAGCTCTCCCGAAGTAGAGGGGGGTATAGGGGCGCTTAGCAATCAGCCCCAGCATTTT
>NA|many|TRBV7-2|TRBJ2-2
CASSLEGELFF
TGTGCCAGCAGCTTAGAAGGGGAGCTGTTTTTT
>NA|few|TRBV10-3|TRBJ1-1
CAIRDSGGNTEAFF
TGTGCCATCAGGGACTCGGGGGGGAACACTGAAGCTTTCTTT
>NA|few|TRBV19|TRBJ2-1
CASSIPYNEQFF
TGTGCCAGTAGTATTCCCTACAATGAGCAGTTCTTC
>NA|few|TRBV5-1|TRBJ2-1
CASSLVGGPPANEQFF
TGCGCCAGCAGCTTGGTCGGGGGTCCCCCCGCCAATGAGCAGTTCTTC
>TRBD1|NA|TRBV9|TRBJ1-2
CASSVGGGDYGYTF
TGTGCCAGCAGCGTAGGAGGGGGCGACTATGGCTACACCTTC
>NA|NA|TRBV24-1|TRBJ2-7
CATSDFSNGGRTYEQYF
TGTGCCACCAGTGATTTTTCCAATGGGGGCCGAACCTACGAGCAGTACTTC
>NA|few|TRBV19|TRBJ1-1
CASSIAPNTEAFF
TGTGCCAGTAGTATAGCCCCAAACACTGAAGCTTTCTTT
>TRBD1|NA|TRBV7-4|TRBJ1-4
CASSGPGTAGRNEKLFF
TGTGCCAGCAGCGGCCCCGGGACAGCCGGTCGAAATGAAAAACTGTTTTTT
>NA|few|TRBV7-2|TRBJ1-2
CASSFPPGGSYGYTF
TGTGCCAGCAGCTTTCCTCCGGGGGGATCCTATGGCTACACCTTC
>NA|few|TRBV20-1|TRBJ2-2
CSAVRDLNTGELFF
TGCAGTGCCGTTCGGGACCTTAACACCGGGGAGCTGTTTTTT
>NA|NA|TRBV2|TRBJ1-1
CASSEAAGAVNTEAFF
TGTGCCAGCAGTGAAGCGGCAGGGGCGGTGAACACTGAAGCTTTCTTT
>TRBD1|NA|TRBV6-2/TRBV6-3|TRBJ2-7
CASSYRQGDEQYF
TGTGCCAGCAGTTACAGACAGGGGGACGAGCAGTACTTC
>NA|few|TRBV7-9|TRBJ1-1
CASSFAALKTEAFF
TGTGCCAGCAGCTTTGCGGCTTTGAAGACTGAAGCTTTCTTT
>TRBD2|few|TRBV12-3/TRBV12-4|TRBJ2-1
CASSLTSGGPRDEQFF
TGTGCCAGCAGTTTGACTAGCGGGGGCCCGAGGGATGAGCAGTTCTTC
>TRBD2|NA|TRBV7-8|TRBJ2-5
CASSPGTSGGGGETQYF
TGTGCCAGCAGCCCCGGGACTAGCGGGGGGGGCGGGGAGACCCAGTACTTC
>TRBD2|few|TRBV20-1|TRBJ2-1
CSARGGTSGVRNEQFF
TGCAGTGCTAGAGGCGGGACTAGCGGGGTAAGGAATGAGCAGTTCTTC
>NA|many|TRBV7-9|TRBJ1-2
CAGARGMANYGYTF
TGTGCCGGAGCCCGGGGGATGGCTAACTATGGCTACACCTTC
>TRBD1|NA|TRBV12-3/TRBV12-4|TRBJ2-1
CASSYLVSLSWDRGPVLGDNEQFF
TGTGCCAGCAGCTACCTAGTTTCGTTGTCCTGGGACAGGGGGCCCGTGTTGGGGGACAATGAGCAGTTCTTC
>TRBD1|NA|TRBV12-3/TRBV12-4|TRBJ1-1
CASTSTGENTEAFF
TGTGCCAGCACCTCGACAGGGGAGAACACTGAAGCTTTCTTT
>TRBD1|few|TRBV6-6|TRBJ1-3
CASSYSRGQFSSGNTIYF
TGTGCCAGCAGTTACTCGCGGGGACAGTTTAGCTCTGGAAACACCATATATTTT
>TRBD2|few|TRBV28|TRBJ2-4
CASSPRAAGGPPLGNIQYF
TGTGCCAGCAGTCCCCGAGCGGCGGGAGGGCCTCCATTAGGAAACATTCAGTACTTC
>TRBD1|few|TRBV7-9|TRBJ2-2
CASSYPSGQAGTGELFF
TGTGCCAGCAGCTATCCATCGGGACAGGCTGGCACCGGGGAGCTGTTTTTT
>TRBD2|NA|TRBV28|TRBJ2-4
CAVQGLAGDIQYF
TGTGCCGTCCAAGGACTAGCAGGAGACATTCAGTACTTC
>NA|many|TRBV7-6|TRBJ2-7
CASSSPGGSNYEQYF
TGTGCCAGCAGCTCCCCCGGTGGTAGTAACTACGAGCAGTACTTC
>TRBD1|NA|TRBV29-1|TRBJ2-3
CSVSETGWGTDTQYF
TGCAGCGTTTCCGAGACAGGGTGGGGCACAGATACGCAGTATTTT
>TRBD1|few|TRBV12-3/TRBV12-4|TRBJ1-2
CASSPYWTGGRSSYGYTF
TGTGCCAGCAGTCCTTATTGGACAGGGGGGCGGTCTAGCTATGGCTACACCTTC
>NA|NA|TRBV6-6|TRBJ1-1
CASRAGHSNTEAFF
TGTGCCAGCAGGGCGGGACACTCGAACACTGAAGCTTTCTTT
>TRBD2|few|TRBV12-3/TRBV12-4|TRBJ2-5
CASSPSLAGPRETQYF
TGTGCCAGCAGCCCTTCACTAGCGGGACCGAGAGAGACCCAGTACTTC
>TRBD2|many|TRBV7-8|TRBJ2-3
CASSLAITGGHTQYF
TGTGCCAGCAGCTTAGCGATAACGGGAGGCCATACGCAGTATTTT
>TRBD1|NA|TRBV29-1|TRBJ1-1
CSVGPGQGIINTEAFF
TGCAGCGTAGGTCCGGGACAGGGGATTATCAACACTGAAGCTTTCTTT
>TRBD1|NA|TRBV3-1|TRBJ2-2
CASSQRDRAGELFF
TGTGCCAGCAGCCAAAGAGACAGGGCCGGGGAGCTGTTTTTT
>TRBD1|many|TRBV7-2|TRBJ1-1
CASSSGQGMGVNTEAFF
TGTGCCAGCAGCTCCGGACAGGGGATGGGGGTGAACACTGAAGCTTTCTTT
>TRBD1|few|TRBV5-6|TRBJ2-1
CASSRGTGGLVIVFF
TGTGCCAGCAGCAGAGGGACAGGGGGTCTTGTCATCGTGTTCTTC
>NA|few|TRBV20-1|TRBJ2-7
CSARDTREFYEQYF
TGCAGTGCTAGGGACACGAGAGAATTCTACGAGCAGTACTTC
>NA|few|TRBV24-1|TRBJ2-1
CATSDLQGDEQFF
TGTGCCACCAGTGACCTCCAGGGCGATGAGCAGTTCTTC
>NA|few|TRBV7-6|TRBJ1-2
CASSERRWGASGGYTF
TGTGCCAGCAGCGAGAGAAGATGGGGAGCCTCCGGTGGCTACACCTTC
>NA|NA|TRBV7-9|TRBJ1-1
CASSGRENTEAFF
TGTGCCAGCAGTGGAAGAGAGAACACTGAAGCTTTCTTT
>NA|few|TRBV19|TRBJ1-3
CASSSRATSSGNTIYF
TGTGCCAGTAGTTCCCGGGCGACTTCGAGCGGAAACACCATATATTTT